The present entry profiles one T cell receptor beta chain with its context. Germline V gene lookup returns CDR1 MDHEN and CDR2 SYDVKM. The CDR3 covers 17 residues. The junction had 11 bases not matched to a gene; V was cut back by 3 bases and J by 0 bases. The table came from immunoSEQ multiplex PCR; TCRdb's copy has only in-frame clones and leaves some out. The profile covers 12,000 or so clones, with about 90% appearing a single time and roughly 3% taken by the ten largest. The data originate from a study of high-grade serous ovarian cancer treatment subgroups. Tumor tissue was taken before any definitive surgery or chemotherapy was given.

The chain couples TRBV28 to TRBJ2-7; 7 nucleotides agree with TRBD2. This sequence originates from a human donor with high-grade serous ovarian cancer. Sequenced material: tumor tissue. The DNA for the CDR3 is TGTGCCAGCAGTTTTAGACCCCGGGGGGTTAGCTCCTACGAGCAGTACTTC. This gives the protein CASSFRPRGVSSYEQYF.